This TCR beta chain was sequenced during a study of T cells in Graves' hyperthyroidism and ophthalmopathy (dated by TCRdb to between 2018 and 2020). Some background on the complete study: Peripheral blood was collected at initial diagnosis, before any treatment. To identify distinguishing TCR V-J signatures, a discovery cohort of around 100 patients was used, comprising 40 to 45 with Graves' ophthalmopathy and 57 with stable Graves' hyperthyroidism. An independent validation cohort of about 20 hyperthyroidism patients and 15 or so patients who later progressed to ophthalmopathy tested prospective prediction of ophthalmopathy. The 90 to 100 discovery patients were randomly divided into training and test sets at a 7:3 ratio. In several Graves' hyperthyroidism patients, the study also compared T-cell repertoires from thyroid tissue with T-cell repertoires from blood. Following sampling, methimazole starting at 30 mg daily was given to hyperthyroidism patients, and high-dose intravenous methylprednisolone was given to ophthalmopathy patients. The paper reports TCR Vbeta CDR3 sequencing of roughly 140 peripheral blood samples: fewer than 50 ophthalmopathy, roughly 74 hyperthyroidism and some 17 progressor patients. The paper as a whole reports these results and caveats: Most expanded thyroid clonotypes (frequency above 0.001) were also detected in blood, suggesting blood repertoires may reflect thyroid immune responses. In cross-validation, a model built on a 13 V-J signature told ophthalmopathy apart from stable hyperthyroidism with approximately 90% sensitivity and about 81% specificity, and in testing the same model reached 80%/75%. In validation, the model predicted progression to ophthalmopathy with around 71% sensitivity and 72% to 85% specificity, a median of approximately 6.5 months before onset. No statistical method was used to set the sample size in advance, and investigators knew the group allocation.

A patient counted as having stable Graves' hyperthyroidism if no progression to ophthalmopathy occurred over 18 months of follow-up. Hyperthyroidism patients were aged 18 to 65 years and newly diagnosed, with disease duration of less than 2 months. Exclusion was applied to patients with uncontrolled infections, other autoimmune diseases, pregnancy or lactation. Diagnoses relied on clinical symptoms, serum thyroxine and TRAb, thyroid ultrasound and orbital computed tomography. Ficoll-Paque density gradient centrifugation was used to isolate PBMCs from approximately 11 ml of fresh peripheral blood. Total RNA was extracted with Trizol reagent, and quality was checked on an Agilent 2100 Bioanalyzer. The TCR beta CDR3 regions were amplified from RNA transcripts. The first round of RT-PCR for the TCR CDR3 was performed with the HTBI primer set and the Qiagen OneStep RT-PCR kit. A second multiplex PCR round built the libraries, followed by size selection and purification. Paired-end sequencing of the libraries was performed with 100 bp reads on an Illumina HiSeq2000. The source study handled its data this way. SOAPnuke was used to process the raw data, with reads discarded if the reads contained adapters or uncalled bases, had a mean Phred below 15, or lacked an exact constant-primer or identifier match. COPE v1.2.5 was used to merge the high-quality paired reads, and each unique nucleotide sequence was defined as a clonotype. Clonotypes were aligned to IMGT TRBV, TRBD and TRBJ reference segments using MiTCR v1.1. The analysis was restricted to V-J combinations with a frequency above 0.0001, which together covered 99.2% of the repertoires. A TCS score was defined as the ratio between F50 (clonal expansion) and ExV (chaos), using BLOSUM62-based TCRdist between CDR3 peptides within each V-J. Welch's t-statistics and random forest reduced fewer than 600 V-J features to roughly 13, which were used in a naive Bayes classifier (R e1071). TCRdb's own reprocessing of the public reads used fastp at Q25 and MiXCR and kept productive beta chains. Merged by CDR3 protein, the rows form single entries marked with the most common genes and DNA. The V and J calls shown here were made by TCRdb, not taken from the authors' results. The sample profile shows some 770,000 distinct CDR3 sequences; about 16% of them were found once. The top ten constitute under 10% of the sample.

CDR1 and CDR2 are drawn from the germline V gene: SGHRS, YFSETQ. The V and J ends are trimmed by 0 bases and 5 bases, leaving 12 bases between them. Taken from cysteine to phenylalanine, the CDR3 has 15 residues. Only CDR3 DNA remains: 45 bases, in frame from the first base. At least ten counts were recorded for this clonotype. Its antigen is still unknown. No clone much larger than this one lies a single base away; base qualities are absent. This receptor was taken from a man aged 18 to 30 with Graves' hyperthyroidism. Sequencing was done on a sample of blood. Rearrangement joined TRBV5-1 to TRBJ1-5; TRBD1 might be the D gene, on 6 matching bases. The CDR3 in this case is CASSLEGGRDQPQHF. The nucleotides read TGCGCCAGCAGCTTGGAGGGGGGGAGGGATCAGCCCCAGCATTTT.